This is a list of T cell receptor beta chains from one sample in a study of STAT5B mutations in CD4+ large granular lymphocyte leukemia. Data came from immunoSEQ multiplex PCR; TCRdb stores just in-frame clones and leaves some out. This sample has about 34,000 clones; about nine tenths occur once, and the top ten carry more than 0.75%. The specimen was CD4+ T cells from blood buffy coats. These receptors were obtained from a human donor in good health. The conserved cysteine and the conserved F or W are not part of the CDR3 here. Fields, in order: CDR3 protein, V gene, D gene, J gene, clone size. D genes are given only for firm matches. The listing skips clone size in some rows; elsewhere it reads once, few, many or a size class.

cdr3_aa: ASSQRDPAEKLF
v_call: TRBV18
d_call: .
j_call: TRBJ1-4
clone_size: .

cdr3_aa: ASSPGGTGTGETQY
v_call: TRBV5-1
d_call: TRBD1
j_call: TRBJ2-5
clone_size: .

cdr3_aa: ASSLASAQNEKLF
v_call: TRBV7-2
d_call: .
j_call: TRBJ1-4
clone_size: .

cdr3_aa: ASSPEGLYNEQF
v_call: TRBV6-6
d_call: .
j_call: TRBJ2-1
clone_size: .

cdr3_aa: ASQRLRVRGRTGELF
v_call: TRBV11-2
d_call: .
j_call: TRBJ2-2
clone_size: few

cdr3_aa: ASSPRGSYYEQY
v_call: TRBV5-8
d_call: .
j_call: TRBJ2-7
clone_size: .

cdr3_aa: ASSTIGRGTAKNIQY
v_call: TRBV19
d_call: .
j_call: TRBJ2-4
clone_size: .

cdr3_aa: ASSFGVGDYGYT
v_call: TRBV5-5
d_call: .
j_call: TRBJ1-2
clone_size: .

cdr3_aa: ATSRAQGYQPQH
v_call: TRBV15
d_call: TRBD1
j_call: TRBJ1-5
clone_size: .

cdr3_aa: ASSGYSNQPQH
v_call: TRBV5-8
d_call: .
j_call: TRBJ1-5
clone_size: .

cdr3_aa: ASSYQGADQPQH
v_call: TRBV6-5
d_call: TRBD1
j_call: TRBJ1-5
clone_size: few

cdr3_aa: ASHRENGEKLF
v_call: TRBV6-1
d_call: .
j_call: TRBJ1-4
clone_size: .

cdr3_aa: ASTSGGNTEAF
v_call: TRBV6-6
d_call: TRBD1
j_call: TRBJ1-1
clone_size: .

cdr3_aa: ASSGVAGTARNYGYT
v_call: TRBV25-1
d_call: TRBD1
j_call: TRBJ1-2
clone_size: .

cdr3_aa: ASSLEQGTIGYT
v_call: TRBV5-4
d_call: TRBD1
j_call: TRBJ1-2
clone_size: .

cdr3_aa: ASSQVRQPNQPQH
v_call: TRBV4-3
d_call: .
j_call: TRBJ1-5
clone_size: .

cdr3_aa: ASSPRSSEQY
v_call: TRBV6-6
d_call: .
j_call: TRBJ2-7
clone_size: .

cdr3_aa: ASSRLAGGDTDTQY
v_call: TRBV7-2
d_call: TRBD2
j_call: TRBJ2-3
clone_size: once

cdr3_aa: AGGAEAGLTDTQY
v_call: TRBV6-1
d_call: TRBD2
j_call: TRBJ2-3
clone_size: .

cdr3_aa: AISVEGIYTEAF
v_call: TRBV10-3
d_call: .
j_call: TRBJ1-1
clone_size: .

cdr3_aa: ASSLSGGHGYT
v_call: TRBV11-1
d_call: .
j_call: TRBJ1-2
clone_size: .

cdr3_aa: ASSFSTEGLGYT
v_call: TRBV9
d_call: .
j_call: TRBJ1-2
clone_size: .

cdr3_aa: ASNFRGNTEAF
v_call: TRBV11-3
d_call: .
j_call: TRBJ1-1
clone_size: .

cdr3_aa: ASSKGGGGAYEQY
v_call: TRBV19
d_call: .
j_call: TRBJ2-7
clone_size: once

cdr3_aa: ASSFRGGEKLF
v_call: TRBV5-1
d_call: .
j_call: TRBJ1-4
clone_size: .

cdr3_aa: ASSPRTGAYNEQF
v_call: TRBV7-9
d_call: TRBD1
j_call: TRBJ2-1
clone_size: .

cdr3_aa: ASSQLVLNTEAF
v_call: TRBV7-6
d_call: .
j_call: TRBJ1-1
clone_size: .

cdr3_aa: ASSPGRVNTGELF
v_call: TRBV28
d_call: .
j_call: TRBJ2-2
clone_size: .

cdr3_aa: ASSPPAGLNSPLH
v_call: TRBV7-9
d_call: .
j_call: TRBJ1-6
clone_size: few

cdr3_aa: ASSQGRARDEQF
v_call: TRBV5-1
d_call: .
j_call: TRBJ2-1
clone_size: .

cdr3_aa: ASSPTRENEQY
v_call: TRBV18
d_call: .
j_call: TRBJ2-7
clone_size: .

cdr3_aa: ASMPNYNEQF
v_call: TRBV6-6
d_call: .
j_call: TRBJ2-1
clone_size: .

cdr3_aa: ASSLVPGTAYEQY
v_call: TRBV11-1
d_call: .
j_call: TRBJ2-7
clone_size: .

cdr3_aa: ASSPTIREYTDTQY
v_call: TRBV9
d_call: .
j_call: TRBJ2-3
clone_size: .

cdr3_aa: ASLESGYGYT
v_call: TRBV28
d_call: .
j_call: TRBJ1-2
clone_size: .

cdr3_aa: ASSPTVNTEAF
v_call: TRBV6-5
d_call: .
j_call: TRBJ1-1
clone_size: .

cdr3_aa: ASSSDRENSPLH
v_call: TRBV5-1
d_call: TRBD1
j_call: TRBJ1-6
clone_size: .

cdr3_aa: SVVLPGSYGYT
v_call: TRBV29-1
d_call: .
j_call: TRBJ1-2
clone_size: .

cdr3_aa: ASSSTGYT
v_call: TRBV27
d_call: .
j_call: TRBJ1-2
clone_size: .

cdr3_aa: ASSPSAGNEKLF
v_call: TRBV18
d_call: .
j_call: TRBJ1-4
clone_size: .

cdr3_aa: ASSSAYGYT
v_call: TRBV5-4
d_call: .
j_call: TRBJ1-2
clone_size: once

cdr3_aa: ASTLAGYTGELF
v_call: TRBV19
d_call: .
j_call: TRBJ2-2
clone_size: few

cdr3_aa: ASSRGGDNLRVQY
v_call: TRBV19
d_call: .
j_call: TRBJ2-7
clone_size: few

cdr3_aa: ASSLGDRQYNEQF
v_call: TRBV11-2
d_call: TRBD1
j_call: TRBJ2-1
clone_size: .

cdr3_aa: ASSSDGRLAGSTGELF
v_call: TRBV7-2
d_call: TRBD2
j_call: TRBJ2-2
clone_size: .

cdr3_aa: AKGEKLF
v_call: TRBV9
d_call: .
j_call: TRBJ1-4
clone_size: few

cdr3_aa: ASSKNPGLEKQY
v_call: TRBV7-2
d_call: TRBD2
j_call: TRBJ2-7
clone_size: .

cdr3_aa: ASRDRVAGANVLT
v_call: TRBV6-1
d_call: TRBD1
j_call: TRBJ2-6
clone_size: once

cdr3_aa: ASSLEVDRAYGYT
v_call: TRBV5-1
d_call: TRBD1
j_call: TRBJ1-2
clone_size: few

cdr3_aa: ASSHYDSANYGYT
v_call: TRBV18
d_call: .
j_call: TRBJ1-2
clone_size: .

cdr3_aa: ASSLGPGVAGDNEQF
v_call: TRBV5-4
d_call: TRBD2
j_call: TRBJ2-1
clone_size: .

cdr3_aa: STLQGNLDYGYT
v_call: TRBV29-1
d_call: TRBD1
j_call: TRBJ1-2
clone_size: .

cdr3_aa: ASSRQQSTDTQY
v_call: TRBV18
d_call: .
j_call: TRBJ2-3
clone_size: .

cdr3_aa: ASSFRNPTSGGSEQF
v_call: TRBV7-6
d_call: TRBD2
j_call: TRBJ2-1
clone_size: .

cdr3_aa: ACSPGRETQY
v_call: TRBV30
d_call: .
j_call: TRBJ2-5
clone_size: .

cdr3_aa: ASTTGTGGTEAF
v_call: TRBV2
d_call: TRBD1
j_call: TRBJ1-1
clone_size: .

cdr3_aa: ASSTGIVPF
v_call: TRBV19
d_call: .
j_call: TRBJ1-1
clone_size: few

cdr3_aa: ASSRDRGSYGYT
v_call: TRBV13
d_call: TRBD1
j_call: TRBJ1-2
clone_size: .

cdr3_aa: ASSLDIGTYEQY
v_call: TRBV11-3
d_call: .
j_call: TRBJ2-7
clone_size: .

cdr3_aa: ASSLVRGHTLPKQY
v_call: TRBV5-8
d_call: .
j_call: TRBJ2-7
clone_size: .